What follows are 21 T cell receptor beta chains derived from one specimen sequenced in a study of T-cell reconstitution after alpha-beta-depleted transplantation in children. Unique molecular identifiers were incorporated when the TCRbeta library was constructed. TCRdb analysed the PCR reads with MiXCR anew, one entry per CDR3 protein. The table lists some 190,000 distinct CDR3 sequences, 11% of them singletons. The sequencing used PBMCs, collected before TCRalphabeta/CD19-depleted stem cell transplant. The receptor set was obtained from a boy between 2 and 15 years old with acute myeloid leukemia, due to receive a stem cell transplant.

A note on this clonotype: A single base separates this from a much larger clone, so it may be a read error. The chain carries TRBV3-1 and TRBJ1-1, with D unclear. V gave up 4 bases and J gave up 6 bases, with 15 bases separating them. Germline CDR1 and CDR2: LGHDT and YNNKEL (reference sequence). The CDR3 runs 14 residues. The CDR3 nucleotides read TGTGCCAGCAGCCCCTTTACCCGGGTCGCTGAAGCTTTCTTT. This gives the protein CASSPFTRVAEAFF.

This clonotype came up many times. Given a much more abundant clone one base away, this may be a read error. The chain employs TRBV5-1 and TRBJ1-5; possibly TRBD1 for D (5 bases). V lost 4 bases, J lost 5 bases, and 10 bases lay in between. Per the germline V gene, CDR1 is SGHRS and CDR2 is YFSETQ. The length of the CDR3 is 13 residues. Here the CDR3 reads CASSRDGDQPQHF. DNA for the CDR3: TGCGCCAGCAGCCGGGACGGGGATCAGCCCCAGCATTTT.

This clonotype was seen repeatedly, ten times or more. The rearrangement links TRBV12-3 or TRBV12-4 to TRBJ2-2; TRBD1 or TRBD2 may be the D gene (5 bases each). The germline V and J ends were trimmed by 4 bases and 0 bases, with 9 bases remaining between them. The CDR3 spans 15 residues. The CDR3 coding sequence is TGTGCCAGCAGTTCCGGGACGGCGAACACCGGGGAGCTGTTTTTT. Residues: CASSSGTANTGELFF.

Many counts were recorded for this clonotype. V gene TRBV27 combines with J gene TRBJ1-2, with D perhaps matching TRBD1 (6 bases). The CDR3 extends over 15 amino acids. Trimming left V 5 bases short and J 3 bases short, with 16 bases between. Germline V CDR1 and CDR2: MNHEY, SMNVEV (reference sequence). The CDR3 here is CASSRTQGYYYGYTF. The CDR3 DNA follows: TGTGCCAGCAGTAGAACACAGGGTTACTACTATGGCTACACCTTC.

The table lists this clonotype with many counts. In DNA, the CDR3 is TGTGCCAGCAGCCCAAACCCCGGGGTCGGAGATACGCAGTATTTT. Protein product: CASSPNPGVGDTQYF. The chain couples TRBV9 to TRBJ2-3; TRBD2 is a possible D gene (5 bases). Trimming removed 4 bases at V and 5 bases at J, with 17 bases between. Germline V gene sequence: CDR1 SGDLS, CDR2 YYNGEE. This CDR3 is 15 amino acids long. The full variable domain, with the rest looked up from reference TRBV9 and TRBJ2-3, is DSGVTQTPKHLITATGQRVTLRCSPRSGDLSVYWYQQSLDQGLQFLIQYYNGEERAKGNILERFSAQQFPDLHSELNLSSLELGDSALYFCASSPNPGVGDTQYFGPGTRLTVL.

In this sample, this clonotype turned up many times. The V and J genes are TRBV4-1 and TRBJ2-2; tentative D call: TRBD2 (6 bases). The V gene's germline CDR1 is MGHRA and CDR2 YSYEKL. The CDR3 consists of 16 residues. The V end lost 1 base, the J end lost 4 bases, and 13 bases lay between the germline ends. CDR3 in amino acids: CASSQGRLGLTGELFF. DNA for the CDR3: TGCGCCAGCAGCCAAGGCAGACTAGGGCTCACCGGGGAGCTGTTTTTT.

Many counts were recorded for this clonotype. V usage is TRBV10-3 and J usage is TRBJ1-1; 8 bases are shared with TRBD1. CDR1 ENHRY and CDR2 SYGVKD come from the germline V gene. The CDR3 runs 14 residues. V was pared by 0 bases and J by 11 bases, with 8 bases of the junction left unmatched. The CDR3 DNA is TGTGCCATCAGTGAGTCAGGACAGGGTGGCGGCGCTTTCTTT. As protein: CAISESGQGGGAFF.

This clonotype was detected a few times. The chain has TRBV4-2 and TRBJ1-5; 8 nucleotides line up with TRBD1. CDR1 LGHNA and CDR2 YNFKEQ come from the germline V gene. The CDR3 extends over 15 amino acids. The ends lost 2 bases at V and 6 bases at J; junction bases unmatched: 6. CDR3 bases: TGTGCCAGCAGCCAAACCTCGGACAGGGCTCAGCCCCAGCATTTT. Translation: CASSQTSDRAQPQHF.

Ten or more counts support this clonotype. The V gene is TRBV18, the J gene TRBJ2-1; TRBD2 might be the D (5 bases). The CDR3 extends over 13 amino acids. Germline V gene lookup returns CDR1 KGHSH and CDR2 LQKENI. V was pared by 5 bases and J by 5 bases, with 10 bases between. CDR3 DNA: TGTGCCAGCTCAGGAGGAGAGAACAATGAGCAGTTCTTC. Translation gives CASSGGENNEQFF.

The sample holds many counts of this clonotype. The J gene is TRBJ1-2, the V gene TRBV6-5, with TRBD1 matching 7 bases. The CDR3 covers 16 residues. The junction had 10 bases not matched to a gene; V was cut back by 0 bases and J by 6 bases. Germline V gene sequence: CDR1 MNHEY, CDR2 SVGAGI. The CDR3 sequence is CASSYSRVGGADGYTF. DNA of the CDR3: TGTGCCAGCAGTTACTCGAGGGTAGGGGGCGCCGATGGCTACACCTTC.

This clonotype was recorded many times. This rearrangement joins TRBV29-1 to TRBJ2-1; 10 bases align to TRBD1. The trim removed 4 bases at V and 6 bases at J, leaving 6 bases unmatched. The germline gives CDR1 SQVTM, CDR2 ANQGSEA. The CDR3 has 14 residues. CDR3 in DNA: TGCAGCGTTGCTTGGGACAGGGGTTTCAATGAGCAGTTCTTC. This codes for CSVAWDRGFNEQFF.

This clonotype was seen many times. The chain carries TRBV27 and TRBJ2-7; 7 nucleotides match TRBD2. The CDR3 consists of 14 residues. Germline CDR1 reads MNHEY; CDR2 reads SMNVEV (reference sequence). Trimming cost V 8 bases and J 4 bases; bases outside gene matches: 11. The CDR3 DNA follows: TGTGCCAGCTCCTTCGGGGGGACTGAATACGAGCAGTACTTC. Its protein is CASSFGGTEYEQYF.

The chain couples TRBV19 to TRBJ2-7; D ambiguous. V gave up 3 bases and J gave up 0 bases, with 9 bases separating them. The CDR3 contains 14 residues. In germline, CDR1 is LNHDA, CDR2 SQIVND (reference sequence). The CDR3 DNA reads as TGTGCCAGTAGTATGTTCGCCAGCTCCTACGAGCAGTACTTC. Encoded protein: CASSMFASSYEQYF. The full variable domain, completed using reference TRBV19 and TRBJ2-7, is DGGITQSPKYLFRKEGQNVTLSCEQNLNHDAMYWYRQDPGQGLRLIYYSQIVNDFQKGDIAEGYSVSREKKESFPLTVTSAQKNPTAFYLCASSMFASSYEQYFGPGTRLTVT.

This clonotype showed up many times. The genes are TRBV24-1 and TRBJ1-2; TRBD1 agrees at 7 bases. V trimming: 9 bases; J trimming: 7 bases; junction bases outside the gene matches: 4. The CDR3 is made up of 11 amino acids. The V gene's germline CDR1 is KGHDR and CDR2 SFDVKD. The chain's CDR3 is CATQGDFGYTF. The CDR3 region has the DNA TGTGCCACCCAGGGGGATTTTGGCTACACCTTC.

At least ten counts were recorded for this clonotype. The genes are TRBV11-2 and TRBJ2-7; 7 nucleotides agree with TRBD2. CDR1 is SGHAT, CDR2 FQNNGV, per germline. The junction had 4 bases not matched to a gene; V was cut back by 0 bases and J by 2 bases. This CDR3 comprises 15 residues. DNA for the CDR3: TGTGCCAGCAGCTTAGAGGCGGGAGTACCCTACGAGCAGTACTTC. Protein product: CASSLEAGVPYEQYF.

The sample holds many counts of this clonotype. The J gene is TRBJ2-1, the V gene TRBV19; D perhaps matches TRBD2 (6 bases). Trimming took 5 bases from V and 4 from J, leaving 18 bases between them. Looked up from germline, CDR1 is LNHDA and CDR2 is SQIVND (reference sequence). The CDR3 is made up of 16 amino acids. The CDR3 bases are TGTGCCAGTAGTCCTTTTGTGACTAGGGGTTACAATGAGCAGTTCTTC. Residues: CASSPFVTRGYNEQFF.

There are many counts of this clonotype. One end of the junction fails to match germline, which may point to a read error. The chain joins TRBV12-3 or TRBV12-4 to TRBJ1-4, with 7 positions matching TRBD1. The CDR3 length is 17 residues. Written as DNA, the CDR3 is TGTGCCAGCAGCTTAGGGGGCTATATTGCAACTAATGAAAAACTGTTTTTT. Amino acid sequence: CASSLGGYIATNEKLFF.

This clonotype occurred many times. The chain is built from TRBV29-1 and TRBJ2-5; D ambiguous. CDR1 is SQVTM, CDR2 ANQGSEA, per germline. This CDR3 is built from 13 residues. V was pared by 5 bases and J by 5 bases, with 15 bases between. CDR3 sequence reads: CSVFRPGEETQYF. DNA of the CDR3: TGCAGCGTTTTTAGGCCCGGCGAGGAGACCCAGTACTTC.

The table lists this clonotype with many counts. The chain recombines TRBV5-1 with TRBJ2-7, with D tentatively TRBD2 (6 bases). This CDR3 has 11 residues. The germline gives CDR1 SGHRS, CDR2 YFSETQ. Trimming stripped 7 bases from V and 3 bases from J, with 8 bases between. DNA of the CDR3: TGCGCCAGCTCGACTAGCTACGAGCAGTACTTC. Its protein is CASSTSYEQYF.

In its sample, this clonotype was seen many times. V is TRBV20-1 and J is TRBJ1-4, with D possibly TRBD1 on 5 matching bases. Germline V gives CDR1 DFQATT, CDR2 SNEGSKA (reference sequence). The length of the CDR3 is 13 residues. Trimming shortened V by 3 bases and J by 4 bases, and 9 bases separated the two germline ends. CDR3 protein: CSASQTDNEKLFF. The CDR3 nucleotides are TGCAGTGCTAGCCAGACAGATAATGAAAAACTGTTTTTT.

This clonotype was seen more than once but under ten times. The chain combines TRBV23-1 with TRBJ2-6; perhaps TRBD1 as D (6 bases). TRBV23-1 is placed among ORFs of uncertain function. CDR3 length: 22 amino acids. The V end lost 3 bases, the J end lost 2 bases, and 29 bases lay between the germline ends. CDR3 nucleotide sequence: TGCGCCAGCAGTCAGTCCCCGTTACTACAGGGCGTACAAACGACTGGGGCCAACGTCCTGACTTTC. Translating gives CASSQSPLLQGVQTTGANVLTF.